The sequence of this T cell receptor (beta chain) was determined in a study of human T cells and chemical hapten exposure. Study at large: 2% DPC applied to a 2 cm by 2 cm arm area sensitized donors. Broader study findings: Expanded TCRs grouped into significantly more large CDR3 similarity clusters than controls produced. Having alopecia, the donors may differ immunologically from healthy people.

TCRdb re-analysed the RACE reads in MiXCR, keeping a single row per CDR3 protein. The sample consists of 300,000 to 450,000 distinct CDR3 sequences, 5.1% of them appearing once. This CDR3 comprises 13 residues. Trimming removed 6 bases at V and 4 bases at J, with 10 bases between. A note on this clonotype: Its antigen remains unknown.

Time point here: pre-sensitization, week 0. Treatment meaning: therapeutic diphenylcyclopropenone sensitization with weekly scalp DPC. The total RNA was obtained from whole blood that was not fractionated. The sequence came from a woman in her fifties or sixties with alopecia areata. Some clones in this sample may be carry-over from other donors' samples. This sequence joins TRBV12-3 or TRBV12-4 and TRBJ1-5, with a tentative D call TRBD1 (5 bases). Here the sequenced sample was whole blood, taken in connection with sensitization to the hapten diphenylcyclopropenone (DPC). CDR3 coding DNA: TGTGCCAGCAGCGGAGGGGAGAATCAGCCCCAGCATTTT. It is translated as CASSGGENQPQHF.